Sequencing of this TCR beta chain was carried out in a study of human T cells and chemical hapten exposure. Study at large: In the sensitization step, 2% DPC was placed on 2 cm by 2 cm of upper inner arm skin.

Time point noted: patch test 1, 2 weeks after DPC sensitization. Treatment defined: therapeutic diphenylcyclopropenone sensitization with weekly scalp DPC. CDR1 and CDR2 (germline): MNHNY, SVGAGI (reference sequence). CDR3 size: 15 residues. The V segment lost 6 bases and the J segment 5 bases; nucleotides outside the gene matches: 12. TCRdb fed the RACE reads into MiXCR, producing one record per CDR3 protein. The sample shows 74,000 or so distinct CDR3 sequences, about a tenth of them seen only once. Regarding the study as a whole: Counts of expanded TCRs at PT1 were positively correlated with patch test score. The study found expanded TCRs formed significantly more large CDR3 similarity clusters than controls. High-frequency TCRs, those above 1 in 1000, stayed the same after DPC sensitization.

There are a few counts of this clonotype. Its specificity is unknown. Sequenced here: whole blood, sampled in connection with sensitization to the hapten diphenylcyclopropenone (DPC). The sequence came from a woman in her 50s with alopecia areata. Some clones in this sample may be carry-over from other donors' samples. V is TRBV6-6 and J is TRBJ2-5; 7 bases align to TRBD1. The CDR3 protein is CASSHTTGLTETQYF. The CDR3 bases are TGTGCCAGCAGCCACACGACAGGGTTAACGGAGACCCAGTACTTC.